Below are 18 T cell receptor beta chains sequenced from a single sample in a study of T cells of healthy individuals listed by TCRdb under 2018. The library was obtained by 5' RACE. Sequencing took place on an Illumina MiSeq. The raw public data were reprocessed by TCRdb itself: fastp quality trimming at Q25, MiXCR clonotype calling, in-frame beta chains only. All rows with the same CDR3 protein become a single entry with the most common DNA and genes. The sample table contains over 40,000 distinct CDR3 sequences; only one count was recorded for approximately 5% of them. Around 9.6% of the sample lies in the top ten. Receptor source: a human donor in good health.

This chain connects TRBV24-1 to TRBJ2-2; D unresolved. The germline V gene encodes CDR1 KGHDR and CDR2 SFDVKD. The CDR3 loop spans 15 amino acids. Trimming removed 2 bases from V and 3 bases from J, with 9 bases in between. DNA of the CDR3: TGTGCCACCAGTGATTCACGCCTCGACACCGGGGAGCTGTTTTTT. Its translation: CATSDSRLDTGELFF.

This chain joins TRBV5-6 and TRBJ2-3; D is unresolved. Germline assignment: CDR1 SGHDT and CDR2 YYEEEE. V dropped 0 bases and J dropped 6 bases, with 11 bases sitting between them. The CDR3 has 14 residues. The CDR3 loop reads CASSLGIVTDTQYF. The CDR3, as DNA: TGTGCCAGCAGCTTGGGTATCGTCACCGATACGCAGTATTTT.

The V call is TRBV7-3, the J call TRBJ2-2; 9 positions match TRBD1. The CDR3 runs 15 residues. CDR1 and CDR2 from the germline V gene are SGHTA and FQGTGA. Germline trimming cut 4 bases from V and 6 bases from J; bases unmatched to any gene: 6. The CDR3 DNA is TGTGCCAGCAGCTCGTGGGACAGGGAAGCCGGGGAGCTGTTTTTT. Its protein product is CASSSWDREAGELFF.

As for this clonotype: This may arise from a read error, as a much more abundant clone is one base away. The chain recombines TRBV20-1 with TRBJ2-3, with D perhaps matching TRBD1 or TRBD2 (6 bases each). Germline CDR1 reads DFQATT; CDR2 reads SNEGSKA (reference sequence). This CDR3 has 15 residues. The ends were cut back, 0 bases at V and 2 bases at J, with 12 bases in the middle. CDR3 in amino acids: CSAREGGSNTDTQYF. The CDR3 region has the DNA TGCAGTGCTAGAGAAGGGGGGAGTAACACAGATACGCAGTATTTT.

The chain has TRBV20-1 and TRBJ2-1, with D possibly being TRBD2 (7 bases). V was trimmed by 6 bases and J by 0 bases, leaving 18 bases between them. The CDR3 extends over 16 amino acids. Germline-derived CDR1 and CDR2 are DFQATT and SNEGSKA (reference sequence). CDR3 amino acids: CSASDRGATSYNEQFF. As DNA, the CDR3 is TGCAGTGCCTCTGACCGGGGGGCTACCTCCTACAATGAGCAGTTCTTC.

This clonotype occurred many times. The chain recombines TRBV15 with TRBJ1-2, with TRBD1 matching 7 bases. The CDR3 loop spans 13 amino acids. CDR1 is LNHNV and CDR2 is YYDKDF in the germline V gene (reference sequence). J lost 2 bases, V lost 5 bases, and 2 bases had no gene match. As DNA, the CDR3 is TGTGCCACCAGCCGGGACAGAAACTATGGCTACACCTTC. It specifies CATSRDRNYGYTF.

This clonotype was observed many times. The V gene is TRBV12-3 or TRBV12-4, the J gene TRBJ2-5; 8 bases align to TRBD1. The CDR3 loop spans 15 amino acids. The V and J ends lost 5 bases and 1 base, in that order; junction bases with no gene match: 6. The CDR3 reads CASSLSDRGQETQYF. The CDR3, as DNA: TGTGCCAGCAGTCTCTCCGACAGGGGCCAAGAGACCCAGTACTTC.

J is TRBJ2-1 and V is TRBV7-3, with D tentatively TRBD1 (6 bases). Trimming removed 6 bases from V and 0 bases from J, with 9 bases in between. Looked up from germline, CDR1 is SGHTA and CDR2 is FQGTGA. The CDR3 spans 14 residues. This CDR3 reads CASSQGNSYNEQFF. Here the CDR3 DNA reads TGTGCCAGCAGTCAGGGGAACTCCTACAATGAGCAGTTCTTC. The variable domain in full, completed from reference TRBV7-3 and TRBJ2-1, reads GAGVSQTPSNKVTEKGKYVELRCDPISGHTALYWYRQSLGQGPEFLIYFQGTGAADDSGLPNDRFFAVRPEGSVSTLKIQRTERGDSAVYLCASSQGNSYNEQFFGPGTRLTVL.

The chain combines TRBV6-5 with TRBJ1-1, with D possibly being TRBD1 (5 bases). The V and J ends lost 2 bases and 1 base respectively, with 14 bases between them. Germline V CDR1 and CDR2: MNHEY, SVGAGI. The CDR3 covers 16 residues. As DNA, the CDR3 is TGTGCCAGCAGTTACGGGGGGTCGGGGAAGAACACTGAAGCTTTCTTT. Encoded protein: CASSYGGSGKNTEAFF.

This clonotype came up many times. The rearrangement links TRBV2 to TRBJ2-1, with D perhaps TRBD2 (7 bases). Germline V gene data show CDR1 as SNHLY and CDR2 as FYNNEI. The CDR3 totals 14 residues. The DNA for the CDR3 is TGTGCAGCACGGGGGCGGGAGAGGAGAAATGAGCAGTTCTTC. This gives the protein CAARGRERRNEQFF.

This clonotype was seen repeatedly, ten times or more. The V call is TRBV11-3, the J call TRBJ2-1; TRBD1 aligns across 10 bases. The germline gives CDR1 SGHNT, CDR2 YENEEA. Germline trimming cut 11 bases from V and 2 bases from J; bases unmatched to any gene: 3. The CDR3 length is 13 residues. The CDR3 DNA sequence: TGTGCCTCCGGACAGGGGGCCTACAATGAGCAGTTCTTC. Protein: CASGQGAYNEQFF.

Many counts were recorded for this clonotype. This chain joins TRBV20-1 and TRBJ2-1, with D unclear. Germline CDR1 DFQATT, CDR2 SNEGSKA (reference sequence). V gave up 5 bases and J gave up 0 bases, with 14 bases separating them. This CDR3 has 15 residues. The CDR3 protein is CSAGRSKSSYNEQFF. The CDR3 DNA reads TGCAGTGCTGGGCGAAGCAAGAGCTCCTACAATGAGCAGTTCTTC.

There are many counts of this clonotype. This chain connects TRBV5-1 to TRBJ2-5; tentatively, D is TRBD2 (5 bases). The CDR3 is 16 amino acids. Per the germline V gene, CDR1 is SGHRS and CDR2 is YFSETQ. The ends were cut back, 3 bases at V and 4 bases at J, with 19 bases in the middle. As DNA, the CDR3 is TGCGCCAGCAGCTCAACCCTTGGGGAGATAGGAGAGACCCAGTACTTC. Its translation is CASSSTLGEIGETQYF. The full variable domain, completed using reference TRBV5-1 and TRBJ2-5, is KAGVTQTPRYLIKTRGQQVTLSCSPISGHRSVSWYQQTPGQGLQFLFEYFSETQRNKGNFPGRFSGRQFSNSRSEMNVSTLELGDSALYLCASSSTLGEIGETQYFGPGTRLLVL.

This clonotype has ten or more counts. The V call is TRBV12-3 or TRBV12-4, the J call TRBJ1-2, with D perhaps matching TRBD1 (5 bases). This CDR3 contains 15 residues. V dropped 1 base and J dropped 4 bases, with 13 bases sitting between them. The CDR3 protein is CASSLVGGVTYGYTF. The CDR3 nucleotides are TGTGCCAGCAGTTTAGTAGGAGGGGTGACCTATGGCTACACCTTC.

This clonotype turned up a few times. Here the CDR3 DNA reads TGTGCCAGCAGTCCCAACAGGGCTTTGTACGAGCAGTACTTC. Amino acids: CASSPNRALYEQYF. The rearrangement joins TRBV27 to TRBJ2-7, with D possibly TRBD1 on 6 matching bases. Trimming took off 5 bases at V and 4 bases at J, with 15 bases between the two ends. The CDR3 has 14 residues. The germline gives CDR1 MNHEY, CDR2 SMNVEV (reference sequence).

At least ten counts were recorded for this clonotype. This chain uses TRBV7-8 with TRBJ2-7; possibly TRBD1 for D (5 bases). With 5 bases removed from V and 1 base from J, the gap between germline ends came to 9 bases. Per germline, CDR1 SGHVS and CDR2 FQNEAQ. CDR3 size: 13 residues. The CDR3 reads CASSPYRSYEQYF. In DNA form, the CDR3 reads TGTGCCAGCAGCCCTTACAGGTCCTACGAGCAGTACTTC.

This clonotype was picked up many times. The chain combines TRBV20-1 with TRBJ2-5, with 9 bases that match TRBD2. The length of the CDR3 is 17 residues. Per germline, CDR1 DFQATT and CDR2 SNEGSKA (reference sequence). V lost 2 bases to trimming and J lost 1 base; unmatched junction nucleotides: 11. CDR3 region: CSARWVAGDLFQETQYF. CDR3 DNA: TGCAGTGCTAGATGGGTAGCGGGGGACCTCTTCCAAGAGACCCAGTACTTC.

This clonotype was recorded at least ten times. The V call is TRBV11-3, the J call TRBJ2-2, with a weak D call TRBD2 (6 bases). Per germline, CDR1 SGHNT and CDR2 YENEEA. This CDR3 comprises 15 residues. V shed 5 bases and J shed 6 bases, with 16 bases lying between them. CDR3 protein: CASSPDRGRSGELFF. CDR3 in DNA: TGTGCCAGCAGCCCAGACCGGGGGAGGTCCGGGGAGCTGTTTTTT.